The present TCR beta chain was sequenced within a study of T cell repertoires in cytomegalovirus infection. TCRdb re-called the reads through MiXCR, storing one row per CDR3 protein. The sample lists 110,000 to 150,000 distinct CDR3 sequences, about 6.3% occurring once. This clonotype has more than one count but fewer than ten. Trimming cost V 5 bases and J 4 bases, with 14 bases left between them. The CDR3 length is 14 residues. The germline CDR1 and CDR2 sequences are LGHNT and FRNRAP. The clonotype originates from a human donor in good health (CMV status not recorded). Some clones in this sample may be carry-over from other donors' samples. The genes are TRBV12-5 and TRBJ1-2; D remains ambiguous. Sequenced: PBMCs. The CDR3 spells CASGAPGRGYGYTF. Here the CDR3 DNA reads TGTGCTAGTGGTGCCCCGGGCAGAGGCTATGGCTACACCTTC.